This T cell receptor beta chain was documented in a study of T-cell reconstitution after alpha-beta-depleted transplantation in children. This sample's TCRbeta library carried unique molecular identifier barcodes. TCRdb reprocessed the PCR reads with MiXCR, giving one entry per CDR3 protein. The sample has roughly 200,000 distinct CDR3 sequences, about 6.4% seen once. This clonotype has a count of ten or more. The CDR3 spans 12 residues. The V end lost 5 bases, the J end lost 8 bases, and 15 bases lay between the germline ends. The germline V gene has CDR1 DFQATT and CDR2 SNEGSKA (reference sequence).

The sequence was collected from a human donor who donated a stem cell graft to a child with Wiskott-Aldrich syndrome. The sample here was PBMCs from the stem cell graft donor, taken from the stem cell graft. The chain links TRBV20-1 to TRBJ1-2; D is unresolved. The CDR3 sequence: CSASDPNKGYTF. CDR3 nucleotide sequence: TGCAGTGCTTCGGACCCCAATAAAGGCTACACCTTC.